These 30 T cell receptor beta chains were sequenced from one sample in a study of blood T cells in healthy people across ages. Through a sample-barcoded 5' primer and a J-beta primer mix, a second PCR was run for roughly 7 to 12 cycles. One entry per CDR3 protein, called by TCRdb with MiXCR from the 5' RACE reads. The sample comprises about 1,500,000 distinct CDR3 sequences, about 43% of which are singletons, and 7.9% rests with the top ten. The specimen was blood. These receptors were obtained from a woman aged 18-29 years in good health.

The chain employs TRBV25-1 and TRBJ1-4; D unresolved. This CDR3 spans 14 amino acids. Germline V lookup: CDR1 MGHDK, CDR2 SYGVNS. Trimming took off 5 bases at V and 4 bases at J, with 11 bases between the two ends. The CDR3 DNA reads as TGTGCCAGCAGTTTTATCGGGTATAATGAAAAACTGTTTTTT. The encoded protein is CASSFIGYNEKLFF.

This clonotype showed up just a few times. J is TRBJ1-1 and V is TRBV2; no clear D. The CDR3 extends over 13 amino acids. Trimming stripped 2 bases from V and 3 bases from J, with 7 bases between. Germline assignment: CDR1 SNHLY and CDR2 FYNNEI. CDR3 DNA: TGTGCCAGCAGTGAACCCGGCGACACTGAAGCTTTCTTT. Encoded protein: CASSEPGDTEAFF.

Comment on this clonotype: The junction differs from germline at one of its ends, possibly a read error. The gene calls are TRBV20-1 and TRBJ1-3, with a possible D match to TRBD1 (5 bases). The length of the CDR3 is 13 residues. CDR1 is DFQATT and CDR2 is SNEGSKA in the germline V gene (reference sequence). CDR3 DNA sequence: TGCAGTGCCATGGGGGGGAACGGAAACACCGTATATTTT. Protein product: CSAMGGNGNTVYF.

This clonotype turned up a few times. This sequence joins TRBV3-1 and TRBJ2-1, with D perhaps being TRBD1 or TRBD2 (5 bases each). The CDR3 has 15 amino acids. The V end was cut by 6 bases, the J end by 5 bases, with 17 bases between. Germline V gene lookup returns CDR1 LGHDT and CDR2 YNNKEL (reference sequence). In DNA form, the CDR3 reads TGTGCCAGCAGACTCACCGGGACGGGAAACAATGAGCAGTTCTTC. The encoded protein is CASRLTGTGNNEQFF.

The CDR3 sequence is CSARDPREGNNQPQHF. The CDR3 DNA sequence: TGCAGTGCTAGAGATCCCCGAGAGGGAAACAATCAGCCCCAGCATTTT. The chain links TRBV20-1 to TRBJ1-5, with D unresolved. The CDR3 runs 16 residues. The V end lost 0 bases, the J end lost 3 bases, and 15 bases lay between the germline ends. Germline-derived CDR1 and CDR2 are DFQATT and SNEGSKA (reference sequence).

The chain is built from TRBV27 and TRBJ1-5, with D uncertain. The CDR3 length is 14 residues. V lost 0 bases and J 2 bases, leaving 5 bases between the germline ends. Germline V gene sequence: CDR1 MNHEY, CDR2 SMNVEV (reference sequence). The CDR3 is CASSLSLGNQPQHF. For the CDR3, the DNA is TGTGCCAGCAGTTTATCCTTGGGCAATCAGCCCCAGCATTTT.

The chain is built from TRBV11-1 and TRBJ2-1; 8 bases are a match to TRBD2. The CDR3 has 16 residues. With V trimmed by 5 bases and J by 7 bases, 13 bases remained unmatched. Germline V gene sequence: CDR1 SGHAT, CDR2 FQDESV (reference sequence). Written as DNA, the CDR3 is TGTGCCAGCAGCCCCAGTCTAGCGGGCGGCTCGAATGAGCAGTTCTTC. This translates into CASSPSLAGGSNEQFF. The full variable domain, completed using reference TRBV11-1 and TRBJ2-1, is EAEVAQSPRYKITEKSQAVAFWCDPISGHATLYWYRQILGQGPELLVQFQDESVVDDSQLPKDRFSAERLKGVDSTLKIQPAELGDSAMYLCASSPSLAGGSNEQFFGPGTRLTVL.

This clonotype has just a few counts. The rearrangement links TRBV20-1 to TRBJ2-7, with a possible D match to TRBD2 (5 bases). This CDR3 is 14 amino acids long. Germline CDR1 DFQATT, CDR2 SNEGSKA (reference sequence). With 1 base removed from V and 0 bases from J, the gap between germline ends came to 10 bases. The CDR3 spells CSARGRASSYEQYF. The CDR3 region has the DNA TGCAGTGCTAGAGGGCGGGCCTCCTCCTACGAGCAGTACTTC.

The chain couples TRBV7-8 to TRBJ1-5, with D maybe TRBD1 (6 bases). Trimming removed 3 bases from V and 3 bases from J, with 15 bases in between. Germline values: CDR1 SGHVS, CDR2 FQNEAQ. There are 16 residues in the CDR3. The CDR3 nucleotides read TGTGCCAGCAGCTTCCGAGGGGGGATGAACAATCAGCCCCAGCATTTT. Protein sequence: CASSFRGGMNNQPQHF.

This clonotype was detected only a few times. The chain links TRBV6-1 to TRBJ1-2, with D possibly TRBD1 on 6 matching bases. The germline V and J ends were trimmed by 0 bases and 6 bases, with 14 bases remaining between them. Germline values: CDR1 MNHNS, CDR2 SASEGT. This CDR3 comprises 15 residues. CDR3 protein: CASSEAGGGGHGYTF. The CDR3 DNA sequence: TGTGCCAGCAGTGAAGCGGGAGGGGGTGGCCATGGCTACACCTTC.

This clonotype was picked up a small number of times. CDR3 in DNA: TGTGCCAGCAGCCACCCATCAGGGGTTGTGGGTCAGCCCCAGCATTTT. Amino acids: CASSHPSGVVGQPQHF. The chain uses TRBV12-3 or TRBV12-4 and TRBJ1-5; tentative D call: TRBD1 (6 bases). The CDR3 runs to 16 residues. Trimming took 6 bases from V and 6 from J, leaving 21 bases between them.

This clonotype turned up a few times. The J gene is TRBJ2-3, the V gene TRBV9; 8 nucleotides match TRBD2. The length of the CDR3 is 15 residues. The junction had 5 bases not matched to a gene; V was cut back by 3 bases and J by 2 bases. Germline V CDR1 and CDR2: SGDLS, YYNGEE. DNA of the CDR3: TGTGCCAGCAGCGGCGGGGGGTACCCCACAGATACGCAGTATTTT. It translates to CASSGGGYPTDTQYF. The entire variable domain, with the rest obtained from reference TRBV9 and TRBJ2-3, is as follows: DSGVTQTPKHLITATGQRVTLRCSPRSGDLSVYWYQQSLDQGLQFLIQYYNGEERAKGNILERFSAQQFPDLHSELNLSSLELGDSALYFCASSGGGYPTDTQYFGPGTRLTVL.

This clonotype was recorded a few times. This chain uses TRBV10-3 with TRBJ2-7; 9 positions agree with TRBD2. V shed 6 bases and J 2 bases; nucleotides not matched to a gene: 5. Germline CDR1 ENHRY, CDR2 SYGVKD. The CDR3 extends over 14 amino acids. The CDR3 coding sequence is TGTGCCATCAGCCCTAGCGGGGTACCCTACGAGCAGTACTTC. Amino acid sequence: CAISPSGVPYEQYF.

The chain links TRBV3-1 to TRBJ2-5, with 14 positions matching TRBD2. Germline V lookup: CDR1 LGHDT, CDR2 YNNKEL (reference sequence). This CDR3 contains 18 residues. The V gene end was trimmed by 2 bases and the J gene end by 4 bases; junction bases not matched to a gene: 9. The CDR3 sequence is CASSQTTSGGALTETQYF. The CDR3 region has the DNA TGTGCCAGCAGCCAAACGACTAGCGGGGGGGCACTCACAGAGACCCAGTACTTC.

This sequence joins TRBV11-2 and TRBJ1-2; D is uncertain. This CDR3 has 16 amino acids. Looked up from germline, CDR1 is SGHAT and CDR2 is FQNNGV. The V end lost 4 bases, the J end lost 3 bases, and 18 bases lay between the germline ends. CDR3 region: CASSSPGRTKDYGYTF. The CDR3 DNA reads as TGTGCCAGCAGCTCCCCGGGTCGAACAAAGGACTATGGCTACACCTTC.

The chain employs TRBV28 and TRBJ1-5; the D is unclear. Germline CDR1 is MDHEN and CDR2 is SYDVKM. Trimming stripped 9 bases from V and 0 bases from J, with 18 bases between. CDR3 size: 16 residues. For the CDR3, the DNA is TGTGCCAGTAGCCGCGGGCAATCGTATAGCAATCAGCCCCAGCATTTT. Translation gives CASSRGQSYSNQPQHF.

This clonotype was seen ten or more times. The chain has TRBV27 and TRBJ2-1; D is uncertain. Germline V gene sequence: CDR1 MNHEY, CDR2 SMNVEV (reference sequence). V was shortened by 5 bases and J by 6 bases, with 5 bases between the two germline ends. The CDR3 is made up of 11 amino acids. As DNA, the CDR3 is TGTGCCAGCAGTAAGACCAATGAGCAGTTCTTC. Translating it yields CASSKTNEQFF.

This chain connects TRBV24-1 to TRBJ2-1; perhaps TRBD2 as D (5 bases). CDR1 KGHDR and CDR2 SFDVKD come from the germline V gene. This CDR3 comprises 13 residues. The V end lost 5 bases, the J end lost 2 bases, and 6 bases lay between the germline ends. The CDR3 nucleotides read TGTGCCACCAGTGCTAGCACCTACAATGAGCAGTTCTTC. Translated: CATSASTYNEQFF.

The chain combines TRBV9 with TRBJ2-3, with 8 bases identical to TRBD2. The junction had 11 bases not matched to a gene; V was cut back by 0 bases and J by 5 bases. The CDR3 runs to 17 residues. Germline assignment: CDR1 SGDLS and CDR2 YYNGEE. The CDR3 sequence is CASSVASPGLGLDTQYF. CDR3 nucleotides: TGTGCCAGCAGCGTAGCTTCCCCGGGACTAGGTTTAGATACGCAGTATTTT.

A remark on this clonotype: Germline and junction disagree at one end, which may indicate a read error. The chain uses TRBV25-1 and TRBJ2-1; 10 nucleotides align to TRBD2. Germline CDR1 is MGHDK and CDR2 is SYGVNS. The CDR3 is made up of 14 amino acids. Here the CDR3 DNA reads TGTGCCAGCGCCTCTAGCGGGAGCTACGATGAGCAGTTCTTC. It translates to CASASSGSYDEQFF.

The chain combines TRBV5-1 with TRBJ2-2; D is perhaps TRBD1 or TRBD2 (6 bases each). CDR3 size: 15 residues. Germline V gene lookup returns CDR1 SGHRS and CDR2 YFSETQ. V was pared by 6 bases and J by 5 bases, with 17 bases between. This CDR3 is CASNNGGDLTGELFF. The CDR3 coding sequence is TGCGCCAGCAACAACGGGGGCGATCTTACCGGGGAGCTGTTTTTT.

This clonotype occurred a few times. CDR3 bases: TGCAGTGCTAGAAGTTGGGGACAAGAGACCCAGTACTTC. It encodes CSARSWGQETQYF. The rearrangement uses TRBV20-1 and TRBJ2-5; D remains ambiguous. CDR1 and CDR2 (germline): DFQATT, SNEGSKA (reference sequence). V gave up 2 bases and J gave up 2 bases, with 9 bases separating them. The CDR3 consists of 13 residues.

In nucleotides, the CDR3 is TGTGCCATCAGGACCGGGACATCTAACTATGGCTACACCTTC. Amino acid sequence: CAIRTGTSNYGYTF. The gene calls are TRBV10-3 and TRBJ1-2; a possible D gene is TRBD1 (6 bases). Germline assignment: CDR1 ENHRY and CDR2 SYGVKD. V lost 6 bases and J lost 0, with 11 bases in between. This CDR3 has 14 residues.

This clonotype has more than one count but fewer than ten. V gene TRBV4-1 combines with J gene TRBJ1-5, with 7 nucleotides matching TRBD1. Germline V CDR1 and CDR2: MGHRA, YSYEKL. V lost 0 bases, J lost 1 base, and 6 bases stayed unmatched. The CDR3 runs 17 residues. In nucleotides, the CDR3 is TGCGCCAGCAGCCAAGATTGGACAGGACCGAGCAATCAGCCCCAGCATTTT. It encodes CASSQDWTGPSNQPQHF.

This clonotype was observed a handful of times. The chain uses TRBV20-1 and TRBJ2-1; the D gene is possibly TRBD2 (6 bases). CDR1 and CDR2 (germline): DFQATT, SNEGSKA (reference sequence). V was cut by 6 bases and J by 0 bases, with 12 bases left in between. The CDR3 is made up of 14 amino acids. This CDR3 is CSARDLYSYNEQFF. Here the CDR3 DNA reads TGCAGTGCCCGGGACTTGTACTCCTACAATGAGCAGTTCTTC.

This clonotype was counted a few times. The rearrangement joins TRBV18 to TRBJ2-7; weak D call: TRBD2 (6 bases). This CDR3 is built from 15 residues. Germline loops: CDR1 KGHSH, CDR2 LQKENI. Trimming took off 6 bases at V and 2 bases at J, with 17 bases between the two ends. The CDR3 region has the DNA TGTGCCAGCTCGGCCCGGGACTCCTTAACCTACGAGCAGTACTTC. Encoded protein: CASSARDSLTYEQYF.

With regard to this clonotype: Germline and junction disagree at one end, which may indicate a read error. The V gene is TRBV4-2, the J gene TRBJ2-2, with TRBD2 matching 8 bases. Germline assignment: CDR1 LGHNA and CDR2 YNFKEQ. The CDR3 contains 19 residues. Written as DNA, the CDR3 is TGTACCAGCAGCCCCTACGTTCTACTAGCGGATAAGAACACCGGGGAGCTGTTTTTT. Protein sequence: CTSSPYVLLADKNTGELFF.

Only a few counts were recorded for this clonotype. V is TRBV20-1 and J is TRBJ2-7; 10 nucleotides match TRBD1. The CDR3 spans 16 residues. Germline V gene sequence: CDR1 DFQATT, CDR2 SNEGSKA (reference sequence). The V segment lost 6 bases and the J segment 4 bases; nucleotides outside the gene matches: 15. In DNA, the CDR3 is TGCAGTGCAACTAAGACCGGGACAGGGGCATGGTACGAGCAGTACTTC. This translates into CSATKTGTGAWYEQYF.

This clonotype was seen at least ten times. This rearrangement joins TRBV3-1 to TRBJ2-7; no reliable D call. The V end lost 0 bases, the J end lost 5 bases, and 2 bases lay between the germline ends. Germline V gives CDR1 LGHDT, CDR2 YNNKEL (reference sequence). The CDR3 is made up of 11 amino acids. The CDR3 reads CASSQDNEQYF. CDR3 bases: TGTGCCAGCAGCCAAGACAACGAGCAGTACTTC.

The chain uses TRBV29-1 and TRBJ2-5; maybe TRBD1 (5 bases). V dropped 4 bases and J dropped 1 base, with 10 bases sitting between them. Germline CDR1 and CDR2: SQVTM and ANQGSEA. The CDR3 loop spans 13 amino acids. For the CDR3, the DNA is TGCAGCGTTGGGGGCAGACTCCAAGAGACCCAGTACTTC. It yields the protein CSVGGRLQETQYF.